This is a list of T cell receptor beta chains from one sample in a study of CD8 T cells in ankylosing spondylitis. Each CDR3 protein gets one entry after TCRdb re-called the 5' RACE reads with MiXCR. The sample lists hundreds of thousands of distinct CDR3 sequences, roughly 27% occurring once. The sequenced sample was blood, either unsorted or a sorted T cell fraction (not recorded which). The receptors shown here come from a male donor with ankylosing spondylitis. CDR3s include the opening cysteine and the closing phenylalanine or tryptophan. The D gene is left open where the match is weak. Expanded clones get a size class; other rows say once, few or many, or leave the size out.

D gene	J gene	clone size	V gene	CDR3 protein	CDR3 DNA
-	TRBJ2-6	few	TRBV20-1	CSASVVSGANVLTF	TGCAGTGCTAGTGTCGTCTCTGGGGCCAACGTCCTGACTTTC
-	TRBJ2-3	-	TRBV20-1	CSARDPGGHTDTQYF	TGCAGTGCTAGAGATCCCGGGGGGCACACAGATACGCAGTATTTT
-	TRBJ1-5	-	TRBV24-1	CATSDSGREQPQHF	TGTGCCACCAGTGACTCGGGACGGGAGCAGCCCCAGCATTTT
-	TRBJ2-1	few	TRBV29-1	CSVDSTFSGGGYNEQFF	TGCAGCGTTGATTCAACCTTCTCCGGAGGGGGTTACAATGAGCAGTTCTTC
-	TRBJ2-2	-	TRBV2	CATHNTGELFF	TGTGCCACCCACAACACCGGGGAGCTGTTTTTT
-	TRBJ2-3	-	TRBV5-1	CASSLGHVVGIQTDTQYF	TGCGCCAGCAGCTTGGGGCATGTTGTGGGCATTCAAACAGATACGCAGTATTTT
-	TRBJ2-3	-	TRBV20-1	CSARKEQGETSTDTQYF	TGCAGTGCTAGAAAGGAACAGGGAGAAACTAGCACAGATACGCAGTATTTT
-	TRBJ2-1	few	TRBV12-3/TRBV12-4	CASTVSGNEQFF	TGTGCCAGCACCGTGTCAGGGAATGAGCAGTTCTTC
TRBD2	TRBJ2-7	-	TRBV20-1	CSARRGGRALYEQYF	TGCAGTGCTCGCAGGGGCGGGAGGGCCCTCTACGAGCAGTACTTC
-	TRBJ1-1	-	TRBV5-1	CASSFGSGNTEAFF	TGCGCCAGCAGCTTCGGTTCTGGGAACACTGAAGCTTTCTTT
-	TRBJ2-7	-	TRBV6-2/TRBV6-3	CASKNGQGGDEQYF	TGTGCCAGCAAAAACGGACAGGGAGGGGACGAGCAGTACTTC
TRBD2	TRBJ2-5	few	TRBV7-2	CASSSPLAGGKETQYF	TGTGCCAGCAGCTCGCCACTAGCGGGGGGAAAAGAGACCCAGTACTTC
-	TRBJ2-1	-	TRBV20-1	CSAGRGGLGDEQFF	TGCAGTGCTGGAAGGGGAGGTTTGGGGGATGAGCAGTTCTTC
-	TRBJ1-5	few	TRBV5-1	CASSLGLQSNQPQHF	TGCGCCAGCAGCTTGGGGCTTCAGAGCAATCAGCCCCAGCATTTT
TRBD1	TRBJ2-5	few	TRBV20-1	CSAIGVRDRGFETQYF	TGCAGTGCCATCGGGGTGAGGGACAGGGGGTTTGAGACCCAGTACTTC
TRBD1	TRBJ2-1	few	TRBV6-1	CASSEPGQGSNEQFF	TGTGCCAGCAGTGAACCGGGACAGGGGAGCAATGAGCAGTTCTTC
-	TRBJ1-5	many	TRBV12-3/TRBV12-4	CASRNNRAGGNQPQHF	TGTGCCAGCAGAAATAACAGGGCAGGGGGCAATCAGCCCCAGCATTTT
-	TRBJ1-3	few	TRBV5-1	CASSLKPINLGNTIYF	TGCGCCAGCAGCTTGAAACCCATAAACCTTGGAAACACCATATATTTT
-	TRBJ1-1	few	TRBV6-1	CASSWTDTEAFF	TGTGCCAGCAGTTGGACAGACACTGAAGCTTTCTTT
TRBD1	TRBJ2-3	-	TRBV20-1	CSAWTGLHTDTQYF	TGCAGTGCTTGGACAGGTCTTCACACAGATACGCAGTATTTT
TRBD1	TRBJ1-5	few	TRBV5-6	CASSTTGLGQPQHF	TGTGCCAGCAGCACGACAGGGTTAGGTCAGCCCCAGCATTTT
TRBD1	TRBJ1-1	-	TRBV5-1	CASSSGQENTEAFF	TGCGCCAGCAGCTCGGGACAGGAGAACACTGAAGCTTTCTTT
-	TRBJ1-1	-	TRBV7-2	CASSPKGENTEAFF	TGTGCCAGCAGCCCCAAAGGGGAGAACACTGAAGCTTTCTTT
-	TRBJ2-1	once	TRBV7-2	CASSSSTDSNYNEQFF	TGTGCCAGCAGCTCCTCTACGGACTCGAACTACAATGAGCAGTTCTTC
-	TRBJ2-1	-	TRBV11-3	CASSLVGSSVNEQFF	TGTGCCAGCAGCTTAGTGGGAAGTAGTGTCAATGAGCAGTTCTTC
-	TRBJ2-3	few	TRBV7-2	CASSRVPDTQYF	TGTGCCAGCAGCCGAGTGCCGGATACGCAGTATTTT
-	TRBJ2-3	-	TRBV5-1	CASSLALRDTQYF	TGCGCCAGCAGCTTGGCCCTTCGAGATACGCAGTATTTT
TRBD2	TRBJ2-3	-	TRBV7-9	CASSLGLAGATQYF	TGTGCCAGCAGCCTGGGACTAGCGGGAGCTACGCAGTATTTT
-	TRBJ2-5	-	TRBV12-3/TRBV12-4	CASQQNGVGETQYF	TGTGCTAGCCAGCAAAATGGCGTTGGAGAGACCCAGTACTTC
-	TRBJ1-1	-	TRBV3-1	CASSQGLSRAFF	TGTGCCAGCAGCCAGGGCCTCTCAAGGGCTTTCTTT
-	TRBJ2-7	-	TRBV30	CAWSGELAYEQYF	TGTGCCTGGAGTGGGGAGCTAGCTTACGAGCAGTACTTC
-	TRBJ2-5	-	TRBV7-9	CASSFSQETQYF	TGTGCCAGCAGCTTCTCGCAAGAGACCCAGTACTTC
-	TRBJ1-2	few	TRBV20-1	CSAGLPEGYTF	TGCAGTGCTGGACTGCCGGAGGGCTACACCTTC
-	TRBJ2-5	-	TRBV20-1	CSARGGGRRETQYF	TGCAGTGCTAGAGGTGGTGGTAGACGGGAGACCCAGTACTTC
TRBD2	TRBJ2-3	many	TRBV24-1	CATSDTTSGRTDTQYF	TGTGCCACCAGTGATACGACTAGCGGGAGGACAGATACGCAGTATTTT
-	TRBJ1-5	-	TRBV6-1	CASSPGGLVQPQHF	TGTGCCAGCAGCCCCGGGGGGCTGGTTCAGCCCCAGCATTTT
-	TRBJ2-2	-	TRBV7-9	CASSLPYGGPTTGELFF	TGTGCCAGCAGCCTACCCTATGGGGGGCCTACGACCGGGGAGCTGTTTTTT
-	TRBJ2-1	many	TRBV29-1	CSARQGISDNEQFF	TGCAGCGCCCGCCAGGGGATATCTGACAATGAGCAGTTCTTC
TRBD2	TRBJ2-3	once	TRBV20-1	CSTLSGGPTDTQYF	TGCAGCACCTTATCGGGAGGACCCACAGATACGCAGTATTTT
TRBD2	TRBJ2-3	-	TRBV27	CASSQGQLAGADTQYF	TGTGCCAGCAGCCAGGGGCAACTAGCGGGAGCAGATACGCAGTATTTT
-	TRBJ1-5	-	TRBV7-2	CASSLRMGDQPQHF	TGTGCCAGCAGCTTGAGAATGGGTGATCAGCCCCAGCATTTT